A selection of T cell receptor beta chains follows, all from one sample in a study of blood T cell repertoires in COVID-19. Profiled with immunoSEQ multiplex PCR; TCRdb holds only in-frame clones, not every one. The sample gives approximately 290,000 clones, 89% of which show up once; approximately 13% is in the top ten. The sample taken for sequencing was peripheral blood. The receptors derive from a woman aged 60-70 years with acute or convalescent COVID-19. Both conserved end residues are part of each CDR3. The order of the fields is V gene, CDR3 length, J gene, clone size, D gene, CDR3 DNA, CDR3 protein. D genes are given only for firm matches. Clone size is shown for a subset of rows, as once, few, many or a class of expanded clone.

TRBV4-3	15	TRBJ1-1	NA	NA	TGCGCCAGCAGCCAAGATGGCGGGGGTGGGACTGAAGCTTTCTTT	CASSQDGGGGTEAFF
TRBV12-3/TRBV12-4	13	TRBJ1-6	NA	NA	TGTGCCAGCAGCCGTCAGGGCGATTCACCCCTCCACTTT	CASSRQGDSPLHF
TRBV19	16	TRBJ1-6	NA	NA	TGTGCCAGTAGTATAGGTCAGGGCCTTTGGAATTCACCCCTCCACTTT	CASSIGQGLWNSPLHF
TRBV28	11	TRBJ1-1	NA	NA	TGTGCCAGCAGTTTTGAGGGTGAAGCTTTCTTT	CASSFEGEAFF
TRBV3-1/TRBV3-2	15	TRBJ2-1	NA	NA	TGTGCCAGCAGCCATACGCGTCCGTCCTACAATGAGCAGTTCTTC	CASSHTRPSYNEQFF
TRBV4-2	15	TRBJ1-5	NA	NA	TGTGCCAGCAGCCAAGAAGGGACACAGAATCAGCCCCAGCATTTT	CASSQEGTQNQPQHF
TRBV11-2	17	TRBJ1-6	NA	NA	TGTGCCAGCAGCTTTGGACAGTGGGGTTCCTATAATTCACCCCTCCACTTT	CASSFGQWGSYNSPLHF
TRBV11-1	15	TRBJ2-7	NA	NA	TGTGCCAGCAGCTTAGACAGGGCATCCCTCTACGAGCAGTACTTC	CASSLDRASLYEQYF
TRBV2	15	TRBJ1-3	NA	NA	TGTGCCAGCGGGAGCAACGTCCCCTCTGGAAACACCATATATTTT	CASGSNVPSGNTIYF
TRBV7-9	16	TRBJ1-1	NA	NA	TGTGCCAGCAGCTCCCAGGCCGGGGTAATGAACACTGAAGCTTTCTTT	CASSSQAGVMNTEAFF
TRBV28	15	TRBJ1-1	NA	TRBD1	TGTGCCAGCAGTTTGAACAGGGGTTTGGCGGTTGAAGCTTTCTTT	CASSLNRGLAVEAFF
TRBV7-3	11	TRBJ2-1	NA	NA	TGTGCCAGCAGCCAACAGAATGAGCAGTTCTTC	CASSQQNEQFF
TRBV27	13	TRBJ1-4	NA	NA	TGTGCCAGCAGTTTACAGGGAAGTGAAAAACTGTTTTTT	CASSLQGSEKLFF
TRBV11-2	15	TRBJ2-5	NA	TRBD1	TGTGCCAGCAGCCCAGGGGCAGGGGGCCTAGAGACCCAGTACTTC	CASSPGAGGLETQYF
TRBV7-2	14	TRBJ1-2	NA	TRBD1	TGTGCCAGCAGCCCGCGGGACAGGGGCTATGGCTACACCTTC	CASSPRDRGYGYTF
TRBV7-2	15	TRBJ2-3	NA	TRBD2	TGTGCCAGCAGTCGTAGCGGGAGGGGAGAGGATACGCAGTATTTT	CASSRSGRGEDTQYF
TRBV7-6	11	TRBJ1-3	NA	NA	TGTGCCAGCGGTCGGGAGGACACCATATATTTT	CASGREDTIYF
TRBV10-3	17	TRBJ2-3	NA	TRBD1	TGTGCCATCAGTGAGTCAGGTGTACAGGGGTTCACAGATACGCAGTATTTT	CAISESGVQGFTDTQYF
TRBV6-5	16	TRBJ2-7	NA	TRBD2	TGTGCCAGCAGTTCCTCAAGGACTAGCGGGAGATACGAGCAGTACTTC	CASSSSRTSGRYEQYF
TRBV3-1/TRBV3-2	14	TRBJ2-2	NA	NA	TGTGCCAGCAGCCGAGGGTCAGACACCGGGGAGCTGTTTTTT	CASSRGSDTGELFF
TRBV6-5	16	TRBJ1-6	NA	TRBD1	TGTGCCAGCAGTTTGGGGGGGACAGGGTTGGTTTCACCCCTCCACTTT	CASSLGGTGLVSPLHF
TRBV9	14	TRBJ1-1	NA	NA	TGTGCCAGCAGCGTAGGGCAGATGAACACTGAAGCTTTCTTT	CASSVGQMNTEAFF
TRBV7-2	13	TRBJ1-2	NA	TRBD1	TGTGCCAGCAGCTTAGCGAACAGGGGTGGCTACACCTTC	CASSLANRGGYTF
TRBV2	12	TRBJ2-7	few	NA	TGTGCCAGCAGGGATCTAGGCGACGAGCAGTACTTC	CASRDLGDEQYF
TRBV7-9	12	TRBJ1-5	NA	NA	TGTGCCAGCAGCTTAGGAGGGCAGCCCCAGCATTTT	CASSLGGQPQHF